The source of this T cell receptor beta chain is a study of chemoradiotherapy in HPV16-positive cancers (dated by TCRdb to 2022 to 2024). With regard to the full study: Candidate HPV-specific T-cell clones and common TCR motifs were defined by functional T-cell assays performed on cells from two HPV16-positive patients. Next, the candidate HPV-specific TCRs and motifs were followed in TCR repertoires from over 85 patients with HPV-related cancers. The study asked whether T-cell immunity to the HPV oncoproteins E6 and E7 changes during chemoradiotherapy and whether this immunity affects survival. The full study reports these points: Only a couple of HPV16-positive patients were used to derive the functional definition of HPV-specific T cells, and the survival association was reported for HPV16-positive patients. Expansion of candidate HPV-specific clones and E7-related TCR motifs was observed in the tumor microenvironment during treatment, whereas no such expansion was observed for non-HPV-specific T cells. In HPV16-positive patients, expansion of HPV-responsive T cells during chemoradiotherapy was found to be associated with improved recurrence-free survival.

Repertoires were sampled multiple times during chemoradiotherapy, which allowed clonal expansion in the tumor microenvironment to be followed. The CDR3 runs 13 amino acids, cysteine and phenylalanine included. Of the read, only the CDR3 DNA is kept; its 39 bases are in frame from base 1. A distance of 7 bases separates the germline ends of V and J, which lose 3 bases and 2 bases respectively. The germline V gene (reference sequence) supplies CDR1 LNHDA and CDR2 SQIVND. The method was the immunoSEQ multiplex PCR assay. In TCRdb, the immuneACCESS table is reduced to in-frame sequences with V and J assigned. These tables do not hold every clone; where another copy was compared, an unresolved V gene accounts for under half, and the others remain unexplained. The sample profile shows 55,000 to 85,000 clones; 88% of them were found once. The top ten constitute 3.5% to 4.5% of the sample. As regards this clone: The clone's antigen remains unknown. Per-base quality was not reported, and no clone a single base away is much larger than it.

This TCR derives from a human donor with HPV-associated anogenital cancer. Specimen: blood, collected from a patient who underwent chemoradiotherapy. The chain is made from TRBV19 and TRBJ1-1, with no confident D gene call. The CDR3 region: CASSINVNTEAFF. The DNA reads as follows: TGTGCCAGTAGTATTAACGTCAACACTGAAGCTTTCTTT.